This TCR beta chain was recovered during a study of blood T cell repertoires in COVID-19. At the level of the study: The cDNA or gDNA used as material had been derived from T cells, B-cell-depleted T cells, or PBMCs.

This clone was seen only once. Participant ages covered roughly 18 to 89 years across around 22 US areas. The table came from immunoSEQ multiplex PCR; TCRdb's copy has only in-frame clones and leaves some out. The sample has 310,000 or so clones; 70% to 90% are singletons. V lost 7 bases and J 5 bases, leaving 8 bases between the germline ends. The CDR3 has 11 residues. What was sequenced was PBMCs or T cells enriched from blood (not recorded which). J is TRBJ1-2 and V is TRBV12-3 or TRBV12-4; D call uncertain. The origin of this receptor is a woman aged 25 to 39 who had recovered from COVID-19. CDR3 nucleotide sequence: TGTGCCAGCAAGGCGGATTATGGCTACACCTTC. Amino acids: CASKADYGYTF.